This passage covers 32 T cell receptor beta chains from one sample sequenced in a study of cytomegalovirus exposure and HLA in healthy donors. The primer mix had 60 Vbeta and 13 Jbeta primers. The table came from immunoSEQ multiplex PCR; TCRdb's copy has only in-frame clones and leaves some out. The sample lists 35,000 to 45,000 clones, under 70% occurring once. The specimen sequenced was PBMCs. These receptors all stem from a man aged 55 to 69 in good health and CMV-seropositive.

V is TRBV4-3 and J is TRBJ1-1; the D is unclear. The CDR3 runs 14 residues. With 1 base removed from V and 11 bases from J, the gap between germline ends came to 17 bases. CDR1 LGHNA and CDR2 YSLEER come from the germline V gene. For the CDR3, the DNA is TGCGCCAGCAGCCAAGTCTCTGATTCTGCGGCGGCTTTCTTT. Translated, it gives CASSQVSDSAAAFF.

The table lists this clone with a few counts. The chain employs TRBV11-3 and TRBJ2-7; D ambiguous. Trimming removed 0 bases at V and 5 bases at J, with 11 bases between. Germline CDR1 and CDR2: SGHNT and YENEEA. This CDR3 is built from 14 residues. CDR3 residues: CASSLDQSYHEQYF. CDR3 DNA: TGTGCCAGCAGCTTAGATCAAAGCTACCACGAGCAGTACTTC.

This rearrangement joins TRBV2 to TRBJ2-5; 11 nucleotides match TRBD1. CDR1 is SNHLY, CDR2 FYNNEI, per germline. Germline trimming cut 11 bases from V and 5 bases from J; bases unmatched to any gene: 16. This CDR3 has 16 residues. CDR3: CAGKEDRGRLKETQYF. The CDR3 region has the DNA TGTGCCGGGAAGGAGGACAGGGGGCGTCTTAAGGAGACCCAGTACTTC. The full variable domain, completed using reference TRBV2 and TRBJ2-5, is EPEVTQTPSHQVTQMGQEVILRCVPISNHLYFYWYRQILGQKVEFLVSFYNNEISEKSEIFDDQFSVERPDGSNFTLKIRSTKLEDSAMYFCAGKEDRGRLKETQYFGPGTRLLVL.

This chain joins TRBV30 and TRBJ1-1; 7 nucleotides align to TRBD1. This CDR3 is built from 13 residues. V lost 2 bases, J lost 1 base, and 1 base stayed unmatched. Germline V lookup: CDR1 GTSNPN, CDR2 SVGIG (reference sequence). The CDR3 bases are TGTGCCTGGAGTTGGGACAGGAACACTGAAGCTTTCTTT. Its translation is CAWSWDRNTEAFF.

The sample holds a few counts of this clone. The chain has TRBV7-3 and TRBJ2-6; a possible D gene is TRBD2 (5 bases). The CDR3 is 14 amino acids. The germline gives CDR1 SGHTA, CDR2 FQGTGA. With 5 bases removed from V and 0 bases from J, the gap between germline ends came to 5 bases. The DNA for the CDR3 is TGTGCCAGCAGCCGGGACTCTGGGGCCAACGTCCTGACTTTC. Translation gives CASSRDSGANVLTF.

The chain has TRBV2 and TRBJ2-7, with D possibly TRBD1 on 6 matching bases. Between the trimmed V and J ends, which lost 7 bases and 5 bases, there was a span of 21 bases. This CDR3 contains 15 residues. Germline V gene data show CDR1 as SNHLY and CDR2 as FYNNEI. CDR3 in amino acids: CASTPPPQGLNEQYF. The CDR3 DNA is TGTGCCAGCACCCCACCCCCGCAGGGGTTGAACGAGCAGTACTTC.

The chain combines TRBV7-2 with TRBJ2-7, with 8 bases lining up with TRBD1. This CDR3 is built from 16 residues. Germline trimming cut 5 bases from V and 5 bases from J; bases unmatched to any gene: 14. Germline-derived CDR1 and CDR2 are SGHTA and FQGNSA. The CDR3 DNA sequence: TGTGCCAGCAGCCCTAGCGTAGTAGGACAGGGAGACGAGCAGTACTTC. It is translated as CASSPSVVGQGDEQYF.

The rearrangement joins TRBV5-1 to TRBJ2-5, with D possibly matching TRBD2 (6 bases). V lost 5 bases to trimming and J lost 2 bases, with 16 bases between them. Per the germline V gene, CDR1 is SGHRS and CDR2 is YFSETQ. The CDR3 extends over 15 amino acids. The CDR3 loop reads CASSPRRAVQETQYF. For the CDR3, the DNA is TGCGCCAGCAGTCCCAGGAGGGCAGTTCAAGAGACCCAGTACTTC.

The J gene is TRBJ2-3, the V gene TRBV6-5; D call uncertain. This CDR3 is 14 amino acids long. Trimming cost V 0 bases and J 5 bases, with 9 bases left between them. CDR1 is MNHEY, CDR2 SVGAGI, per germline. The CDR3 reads CASSYSAPGDTQYF. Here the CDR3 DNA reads TGTGCCAGCAGTTACTCGGCCCCGGGAGATACGCAGTATTTT.

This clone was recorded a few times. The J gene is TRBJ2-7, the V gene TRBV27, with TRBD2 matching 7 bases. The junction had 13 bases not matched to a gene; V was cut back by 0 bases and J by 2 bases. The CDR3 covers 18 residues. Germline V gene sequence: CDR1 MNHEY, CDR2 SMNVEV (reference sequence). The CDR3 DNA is TGTGCCAGCAGTTTATCGAATCGAGGGGAGGGCTCCCCCTACGAGCAGTACTTC. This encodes CASSLSNRGEGSPYEQYF.

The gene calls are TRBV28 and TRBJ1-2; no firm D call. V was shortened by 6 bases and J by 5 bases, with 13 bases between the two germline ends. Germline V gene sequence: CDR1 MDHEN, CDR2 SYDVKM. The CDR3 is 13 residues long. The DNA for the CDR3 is TGTGCCAGCAGGCCAGGAAGGACTTATGGCTACACCTTC. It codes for CASRPGRTYGYTF.

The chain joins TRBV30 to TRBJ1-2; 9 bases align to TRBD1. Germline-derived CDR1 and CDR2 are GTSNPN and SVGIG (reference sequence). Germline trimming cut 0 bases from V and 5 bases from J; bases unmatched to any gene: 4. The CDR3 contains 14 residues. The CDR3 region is CAWSVQGAQYGYTF. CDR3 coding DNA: TGTGCCTGGAGTGTACAGGGGGCGCAGTATGGCTACACCTTC.

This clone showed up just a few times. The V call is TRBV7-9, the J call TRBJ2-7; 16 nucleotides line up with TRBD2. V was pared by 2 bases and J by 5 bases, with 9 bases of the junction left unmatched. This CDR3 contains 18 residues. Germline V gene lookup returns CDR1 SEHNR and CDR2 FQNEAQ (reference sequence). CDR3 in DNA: TGTGCCAGCAGCTTATTCGGGACTAGCGGGAGGGCCCCCCACGAGCAGTACTTC. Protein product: CASSLFGTSGRAPHEQYF.

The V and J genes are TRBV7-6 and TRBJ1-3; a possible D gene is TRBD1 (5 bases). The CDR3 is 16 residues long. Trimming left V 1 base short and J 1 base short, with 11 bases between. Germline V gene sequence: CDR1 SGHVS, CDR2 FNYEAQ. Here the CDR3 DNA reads TGTGCCAGCAGCTTAGAAGTCAGGGCTTCTGGAAACACCATATATTTT. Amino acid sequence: CASSLEVRASGNTIYF.

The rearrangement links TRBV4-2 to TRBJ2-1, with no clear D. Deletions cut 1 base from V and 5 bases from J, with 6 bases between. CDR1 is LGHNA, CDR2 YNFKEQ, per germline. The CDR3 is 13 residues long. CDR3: CASSQGLNNEQFF. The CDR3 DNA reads TGTGCCAGCAGCCAAGGGCTCAACAATGAGCAGTTCTTC.

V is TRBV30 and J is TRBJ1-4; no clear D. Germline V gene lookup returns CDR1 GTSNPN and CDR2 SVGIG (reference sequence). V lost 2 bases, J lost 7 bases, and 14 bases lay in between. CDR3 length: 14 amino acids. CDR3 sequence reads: CAWSPTEMGEKLFF. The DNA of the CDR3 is TGTGCCTGGAGTCCAACAGAAATGGGTGAAAAACTGTTTTTT.

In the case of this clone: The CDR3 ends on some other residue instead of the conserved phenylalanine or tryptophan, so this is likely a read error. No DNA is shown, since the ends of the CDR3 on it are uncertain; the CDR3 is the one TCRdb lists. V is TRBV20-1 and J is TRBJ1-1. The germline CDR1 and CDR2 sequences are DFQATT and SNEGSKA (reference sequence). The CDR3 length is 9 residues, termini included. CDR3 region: CSAPLLGAV.

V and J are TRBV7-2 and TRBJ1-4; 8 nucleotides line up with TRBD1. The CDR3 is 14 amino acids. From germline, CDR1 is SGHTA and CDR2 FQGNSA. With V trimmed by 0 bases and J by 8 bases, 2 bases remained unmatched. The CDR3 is CASSLARGHEKLFF. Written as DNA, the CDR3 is TGTGCCAGCAGCTTAGCCAGGGGGCACGAAAAACTGTTTTTT.

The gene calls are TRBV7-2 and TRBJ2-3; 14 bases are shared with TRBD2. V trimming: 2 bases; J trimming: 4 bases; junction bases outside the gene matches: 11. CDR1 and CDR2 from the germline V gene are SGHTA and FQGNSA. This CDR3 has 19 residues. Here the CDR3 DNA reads TGTGCCAGCAGCTTACTAGGACTAGCGGGAGGTCTCGGGGCAGATACGCAGTATTTT. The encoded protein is CASSLLGLAGGLGADTQYF.

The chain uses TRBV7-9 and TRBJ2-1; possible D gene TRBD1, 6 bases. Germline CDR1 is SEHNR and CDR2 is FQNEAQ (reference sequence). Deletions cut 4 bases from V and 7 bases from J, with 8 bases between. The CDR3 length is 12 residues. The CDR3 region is CASSSQGNEQFF. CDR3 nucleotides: TGTGCCAGCAGCTCCCAGGGGAATGAGCAGTTCTTC.

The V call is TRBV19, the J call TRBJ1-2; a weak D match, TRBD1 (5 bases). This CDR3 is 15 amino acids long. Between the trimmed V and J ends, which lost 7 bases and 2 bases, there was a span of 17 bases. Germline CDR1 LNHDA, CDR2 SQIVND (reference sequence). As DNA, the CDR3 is TGTGCCAGTACCAATAGGGGCAGCTTAAACTATGGCTACACCTTC. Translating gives CASTNRGSLNYGYTF.

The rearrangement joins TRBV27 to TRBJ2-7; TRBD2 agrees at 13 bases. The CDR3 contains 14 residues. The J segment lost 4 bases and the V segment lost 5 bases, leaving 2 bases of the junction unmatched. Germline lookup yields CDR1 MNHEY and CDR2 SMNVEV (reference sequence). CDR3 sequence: CASSPTSGRYEQYF. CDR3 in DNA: TGTGCCAGCAGTCCGACTAGCGGGAGGTACGAGCAGTACTTC.

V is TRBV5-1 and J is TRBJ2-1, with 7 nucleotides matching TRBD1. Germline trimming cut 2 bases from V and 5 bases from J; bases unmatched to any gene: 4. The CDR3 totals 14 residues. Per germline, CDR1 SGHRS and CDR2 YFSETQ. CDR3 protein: CASSFFGTDNEQFF. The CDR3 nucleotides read TGCGCCAGCAGCTTCTTCGGGACAGACAATGAGCAGTTCTTC.

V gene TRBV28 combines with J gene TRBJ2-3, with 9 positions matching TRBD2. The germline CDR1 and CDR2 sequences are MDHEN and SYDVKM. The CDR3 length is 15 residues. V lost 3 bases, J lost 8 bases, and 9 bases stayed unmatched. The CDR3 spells CASSFRTSARSTQYF. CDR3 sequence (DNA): TGTGCCAGCAGTTTCAGGACTAGCGCAAGGAGTACGCAGTATTTT.

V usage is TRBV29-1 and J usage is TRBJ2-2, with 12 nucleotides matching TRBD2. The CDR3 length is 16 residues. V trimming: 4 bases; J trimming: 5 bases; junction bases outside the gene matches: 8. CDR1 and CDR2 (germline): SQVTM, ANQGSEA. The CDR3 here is CSVVGLAGGWTGELFF. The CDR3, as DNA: TGCAGCGTTGTAGGGCTAGCGGGAGGGTGGACCGGGGAGCTGTTTTTT.

The CDR3 loop is CASSHPTGGLTDTQYF. In DNA, the CDR3 is TGCGCCAGCAGCCATCCTACAGGGGGTCTAACAGATACGCAGTATTTT. The J gene is TRBJ2-3, the V gene TRBV4-3; 8 bases are shared with TRBD1. V lost 3 bases and J lost 3; bases outside the gene matches: 8. Germline loops: CDR1 LGHNA, CDR2 YSLEER. CDR3 length: 16 amino acids.

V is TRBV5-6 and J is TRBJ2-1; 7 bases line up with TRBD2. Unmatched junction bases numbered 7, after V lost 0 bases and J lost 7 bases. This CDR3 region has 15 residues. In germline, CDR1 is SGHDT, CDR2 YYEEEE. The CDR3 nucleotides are TGTGCCAGCAGCTTGGTGGGGGGAGCGGGGAATGAGCAGTTCTTC. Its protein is CASSLVGGAGNEQFF.

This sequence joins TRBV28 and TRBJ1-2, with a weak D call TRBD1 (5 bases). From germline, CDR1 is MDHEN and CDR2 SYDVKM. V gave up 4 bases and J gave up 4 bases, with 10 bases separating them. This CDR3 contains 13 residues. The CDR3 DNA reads TGTGCCAGCAGTTCCCGACAGACCTATGGCTACACCTTC. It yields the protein CASSSRQTYGYTF.

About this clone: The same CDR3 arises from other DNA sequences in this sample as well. The CDR3 region has the DNA TGTGCCAGCAGCCTAGCCGCGTACGAGCAGTACTTC. Amino acids: CASSLAAYEQYF. The rearrangement uses TRBV11-2 and TRBJ2-7; a weak D match, TRBD2 (5 bases). This CDR3 is 12 amino acids long. V was cut by 5 bases and J by 4 bases, with 9 bases left in between. CDR1 and CDR2 (germline): SGHAT, FQNNGV.

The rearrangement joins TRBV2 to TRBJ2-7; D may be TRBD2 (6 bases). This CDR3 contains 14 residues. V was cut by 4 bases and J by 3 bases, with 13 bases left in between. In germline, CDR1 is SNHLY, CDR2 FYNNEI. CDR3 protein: CASSAGLPFYEQYF. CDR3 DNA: TGTGCCAGCAGTGCGGGACTCCCTTTCTACGAGCAGTACTTC.

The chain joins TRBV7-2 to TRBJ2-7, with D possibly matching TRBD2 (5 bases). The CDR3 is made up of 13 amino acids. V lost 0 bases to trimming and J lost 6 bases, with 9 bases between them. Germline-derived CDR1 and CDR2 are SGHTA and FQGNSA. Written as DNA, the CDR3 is TGTGCCAGCAGCTTAGCGATAGCGAGCGAGCAGTACTTC. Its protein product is CASSLAIASEQYF.

The CDR3 protein is CASSFDRGYQPQHF. CDR3 nucleotides: TGTGCCAGCAGCTTTGACAGGGGTTATCAGCCCCAGCATTTT. The gene calls are TRBV5-5 and TRBJ1-5, with 8 positions matching TRBD1. This CDR3 is 14 amino acids long. CDR1 and CDR2 (germline): SGHKS, YYEKEE (reference sequence). Losses at the gene ends were 2 bases for V and 5 bases for J; bases not matched to a gene: 3.